A single sample gave rise to the 17 T cell receptor beta chains below, sequenced in a study of blood T cell repertoires in COVID-19. Measured with immunoSEQ multiplex PCR; TCRdb has only the in-frame clones, and not every one. The table includes around 76,000 clones, around 80% detected once. Sequencing input: peripheral blood. The receptors here all came from a man between 45 and 60 years old with COVID-19, enrolled during active disease.

The rearrangement joins TRBV5-4 to TRBJ2-7; 16 bases fit TRBD2. With 4 bases clipped from V and 0 bases from J, the junction kept 4 bases outside the gene matches. The CDR3 runs to 17 residues. Germline values: CDR1 SGHNT, CDR2 YYREEE (reference sequence). The DNA of the CDR3 is TGTGCCAGCAGCATGGGACTAGCGGGAGGGAGCTCCTACGAGCAGTACTTC. Translating gives CASSMGLAGGSSYEQYF.

The chain has TRBV28 and TRBJ1-4; 9 bases agree with TRBD1. Germline values: CDR1 MDHEN, CDR2 SYDVKM. This CDR3 is built from 15 residues. V was pared by 5 bases and J by 3 bases, with 4 bases of the junction left unmatched. CDR3 bases: TGTGCCAGCAGTACAGGGGGCATTTCTAATGAAAAACTGTTTTTT. As protein: CASSTGGISNEKLFF.

This clone is a singleton in its sample. V and J are TRBV5-1 and TRBJ1-1; 8 nucleotides agree with TRBD1. The junction had 7 bases not matched to a gene; V was cut back by 0 bases and J by 3 bases. The CDR3 extends over 16 amino acids. Germline CDR1 and CDR2: SGHRS and YFSETQ. The CDR3 DNA reads TGCGCCAGCAGCTTGGGGGCAGGGGGCTCGTACACTGAAGCTTTCTTT. As protein: CASSLGAGGSYTEAFF.

The V call is TRBV19, the J call TRBJ2-1, with D tentatively TRBD2 (5 bases). This CDR3 is 15 amino acids long. V lost 7 bases, J lost 9 bases, and 22 bases lay in between. Germline CDR1 reads LNHDA; CDR2 reads SQIVND (reference sequence). The CDR3 protein is CASTTLEGLGSEQFF. The CDR3 DNA follows: TGTGCCAGTACCACTCTAGAGGGCCTGGGGTCTGAGCAGTTCTTC. Complete variable domain (other parts from reference TRBV19 and TRBJ2-1): DGGITQSPKYLFRKEGQNVTLSCEQNLNHDAMYWYRQDPGQGLRLIYYSQIVNDFQKGDIAEGYSVSREKKESFPLTVTSAQKNPTAFYLCASTTLEGLGSEQFFGPGTRLTVL.

J is TRBJ2-3 and V is TRBV27; possible D gene TRBD1, 5 bases. The CDR3 is 16 residues long. Germline CDR1 is MNHEY and CDR2 is SMNVEV (reference sequence). The V gene lost 2 bases and the J gene lost 0 bases, with 12 bases spanning the gap. The CDR3 region is CASSLGAAISTDTQYF. As DNA, the CDR3 is TGTGCCAGCAGTTTAGGGGCGGCCATTAGCACAGATACGCAGTATTTT.

The V and J genes are TRBV6-5 and TRBJ1-6, with D uncertain. V was clipped by 5 bases and J by 8 bases, with 13 bases between them. The germline gives CDR1 MNHEY, CDR2 SVGAGI. The CDR3 consists of 14 residues. For the CDR3, the DNA is TGTGCCAGCAGTAGCCTTACCATTGATTCACCCCTCCACTTT. Amino acids: CASSSLTIDSPLHF.

This chain links TRBV28 with TRBJ2-1, with 15 bases that match TRBD2. CDR1 MDHEN and CDR2 SYDVKM come from the germline V gene. The length of the CDR3 is 18 residues. V was clipped by 4 bases and J by 7 bases; unmatched bases: 11. The CDR3 nucleotides read TGTGCCAGCAGTTCCGTTTCCGGGACTAGCGGGAGGAGGAATGAGCAGTTCTTC. It specifies CASSSVSGTSGRRNEQFF.

V and J are TRBV4-1 and TRBJ2-2; 9 bases line up with TRBD2. The CDR3 loop spans 16 amino acids. The V segment lost 3 bases and the J segment 6 bases; nucleotides outside the gene matches: 8. CDR1 and CDR2 from the germline V gene are MGHRA and YSYEKL. This CDR3 is CASSQPVAGVSGELFF. CDR3 in DNA: TGCGCCAGCAGCCAGCCCGTAGCGGGAGTGTCCGGGGAGCTGTTTTTT.

This clone was detected many times. CDR3 nucleotides: TGCGCCAGCAGCCAAGTCCCGGGACAGGGGAACTACGAGCAGTACTTC. Translated: CASSQVPGQGNYEQYF. This chain uses TRBV4-1 with TRBJ2-7, with 10 bases that match TRBD1. Germline CDR1 reads MGHRA; CDR2 reads YSYEKL. This CDR3 is built from 16 residues. V lost 1 base and J lost 3; bases outside the gene matches: 6.

Note on this clone: The junction does not match germline at one end; this may be a read error. The CDR3 nucleotides read TGTGCCAGCAGTTACACCAGAACCGCGGTCTATCGCTTC. Translation: CASSYTRTAVYRF. The V gene is TRBV6-2 or TRBV6-3, the J gene TRBJ1-2; D gene uncertain. Germline lookup yields CDR1 MNHEY and CDR2 SVGEGT. CDR3 length equals 13 residues.

The chain has TRBV30 and TRBJ2-2; the D gene could be TRBD1 or TRBD2 (5 bases each). Trimming shortened V by 5 bases and J by 5 bases, and 12 bases separated the two germline ends. In germline, CDR1 is GTSNPN, CDR2 SVGIG (reference sequence). The CDR3 extends over 13 amino acids. CDR3 in amino acids: CAWGGENTGELFF. In DNA form, the CDR3 reads TGTGCCTGGGGGGGAGAAAATACCGGGGAGCTGTTTTTT. The full variable domain, completed using reference TRBV30 and TRBJ2-2, is SQTIHQWPATLVQPVGSPLSLECTVEGTSNPNLYWYRQAAGRGLQLLFYSVGIGQISSEVPQNLSASRPQDRQFILSSKKLLLSDSGFYLCAWGGENTGELFFGEGSRLTVL.

V is TRBV25-1 and J is TRBJ2-1, with 9 nucleotides matching TRBD2. The CDR3 contains 17 residues. Looked up from germline, CDR1 is MGHDK and CDR2 is SYGVNS. Trimming removed 1 base from V and 6 bases from J; junction bases left unmatched: 10. CDR3 protein: CASSESPSGRNRNEQFF. Here the CDR3 DNA reads TGTGCCAGCAGTGAATCTCCCAGCGGGAGGAACCGCAATGAGCAGTTCTTC.

The chain carries TRBV2 and TRBJ2-5; 7 bases agree with TRBD2. This CDR3 spans 14 amino acids. The germline gives CDR1 SNHLY, CDR2 FYNNEI. Trimming took 6 bases from V and 5 from J; bases not matched to a gene: 9. CDR3 DNA sequence: TGTGCCAGCAGGGGGGGGGTTGGCGAGGAGACCCAGTACTTC. It specifies CASRGGVGEETQYF.

The J gene is TRBJ2-7, the V gene TRBV5-6; 8 nucleotides line up with TRBD1. CDR1 and CDR2 (germline): SGHDT, YYEEEE. The length of the CDR3 is 14 residues. The V gene end was trimmed by 3 bases and the J gene end by 3 bases; junction bases not matched to a gene: 5. The CDR3 protein is CASSSGQGSYEQYF. For the CDR3, the DNA is TGTGCCAGCAGCTCCGGACAGGGTAGCTACGAGCAGTACTTC.

The chain links TRBV14 to TRBJ2-7; maybe TRBD1 (6 bases). The CDR3 is 15 residues long. Germline CDR1 reads SGHDN; CDR2 reads FVKESK. Trimming pared 2 bases from V and 3 bases from J, leaving 14 bases between. Here the CDR3 reads CASSQRNRAGYEQYF. The CDR3 nucleotides read TGTGCCAGCAGCCAAAGGAACAGGGCGGGCTACGAGCAGTACTTC.

The chain has TRBV25-1 and TRBJ2-5, with a possible D match to TRBD2 (6 bases). This CDR3 has 16 residues. V was cut by 3 bases and J by 0 bases, with 14 bases left in between. Germline loops: CDR1 MGHDK, CDR2 SYGVNS. Written as DNA, the CDR3 is TGTGCCAGCAGTGAGTCGTCGGAGGGGTACCAAGAGACCCAGTACTTC. Translation: CASSESSEGYQETQYF.

This clone was detected once. The sample carries other DNA sequences with the same CDR3. The chain employs TRBV9 and TRBJ1-2; 7 nucleotides align to TRBD1. Germline V gene lookup returns CDR1 SGDLS and CDR2 YYNGEE. The trim removed 0 bases at V and 5 bases at J, leaving 1 base unmatched. The CDR3 is 13 residues long. This chain's CDR3 is CASSVEGAYGYTF. The CDR3 DNA follows: TGTGCCAGCAGCGTAGAGGGGGCGTATGGCTACACCTTC.